This is a list of T cell receptor beta chains from one sample in a study of cytomegalovirus exposure and HLA in healthy donors. Some clones are missing from TCRdb's copy, which holds only in-frame ones; the method was immunoSEQ multiplex PCR. The sample records 150,000 to 200,000 clones, around 80% being singletons. Sequencing was performed on PBMCs. Receptor source: a woman in her 30s in good health and CMV-seronegative. Both conserved end residues are part of each CDR3. Each record gives: clone size, V gene, D gene, J gene, CDR3 protein, CDR3 DNA. A D gene is named only where the DNA matches it firmly. Clone sizes are given selectively: once, few, many, or a class where the clone is expanded.

.,TRBV27,TRBD2,TRBJ2-7,CASRLAGAGYEQYF,TGTGCCAGCAGGCTAGCGGGAGCGGGCTACGAGCAGTACTTC
.,TRBV28,.,TRBJ1-5,CASSTNLQGWMGSQPQHF,TGTGCCAGCAGTACTAATCTACAGGGTTGGATGGGTTCTCAGCCCCAGCATTTT
.,TRBV5-4,TRBD1,TRBJ2-4,CASSLAGGIYIQYF,TGTGCCAGCAGCTTAGCAGGGGGCATTTACATTCAGTACTTC
.,TRBV6-1,TRBD1,TRBJ2-1,CASSEGQSSYNEQFF,TGTGCCAGCAGTGAGGGACAGAGCTCCTACAATGAGCAGTTCTTC
.,TRBV7-9,.,TRBJ2-2,CASSLARTGTTDGELFF,TGTGCCAGCAGCTTAGCAAGGACCGGGACAACGGACGGGGAGCTGTTTTTT
.,TRBV20-1,.,TRBJ2-7,CSARAHEQYF,TGCAGTGCCAGGGCCCACGAGCAGTACTTC
.,TRBV9,TRBD1,TRBJ2-3,CASSVNRDRDYTDTQYF,TGTGCCAGCAGCGTCAACCGGGACAGAGATTACACAGATACGCAGTATTTT
.,TRBV2,.,TRBJ1-6,CASSDRIGYSPLHF,TGTGCCAGCAGTGACCGTATCGGGTACTCACCCCTCCACTTT
.,TRBV9,TRBD1,TRBJ2-1,CASSVAGTGDNEQFF,TGTGCCAGCAGCGTAGCCGGGACAGGGGACAATGAGCAGTTCTTC
.,TRBV10-3,TRBD1,TRBJ2-5,CAISDYRGETQYF,TGTGCCATCAGTGACTACAGGGGAGAGACCCAGTACTTC
.,TRBV27,.,TRBJ2-1,CASSQGSYNEQFF,TGTGCCAGCAGTCAGGGGTCCTACAATGAGCAGTTCTTC
once,TRBV11-3,.,TRBJ2-1,CASSSLQGGNEQFF,TGTGCCAGCAGCTCACTCCAGGGAGGCAATGAGCAGTTCTTC
once,TRBV19,TRBD1,TRBJ2-7,CASTRTGDMSYEQYF,TGTGCCAGTACTCGGACAGGGGATATGTCCTACGAGCAGTACTTC
.,TRBV27,.,TRBJ1-1,CASSLRGSTEAFF,TGTGCCAGCAGTTTAAGGGGGTCCACTGAAGCTTTCTTT
.,TRBV11-2,TRBD1,TRBJ2-7,CASSSRTGTASEQYF,TGTGCCAGCAGCTCACGGACAGGGACAGCGTCCGAGCAGTACTTC
.,TRBV18,.,TRBJ1-1,CASSLVGRTGPLDEAFF,TGTGCCAGCTCACTAGTTGGGCGTACAGGGCCCCTGGATGAAGCTTTCTTT
.,TRBV7-6,TRBD1,TRBJ2-3,CASSTGTGAGDTQYF,TGTGCCAGCAGTACAGGGACAGGGGCGGGAGATACGCAGTATTTT
.,TRBV7-9,.,TRBJ2-7,CASQSGDSYEQYF,TGTGCCAGCCAGTCGGGGGATTCCTACGAGCAGTACTTC
.,TRBV6-6,.,TRBJ2-5,CASSRSYRDQETQYF,TGTGCCAGCAGTCGATCCTACAGGGATCAAGAGACCCAGTACTTC
.,TRBV9,TRBD2,TRBJ2-2,CASSVDGGAPGELFF,TGTGCCAGCAGCGTAGACGGGGGGGCCCCCGGGGAGCTGTTTTTT
.,TRBV4-1,TRBD2,TRBJ2-2,CASSSAGGGADTGELFF,TGCGCCAGCAGCTCTGCCGGCGGGGGGGCGGACACCGGGGAGCTGTTTTTT
.,TRBV5-1,TRBD1,TRBJ1-4,CASSRTKSDRTGGEKLFF,TGCGCCAGCAGCCGCACAAAATCCGACCGGACAGGTGGGGAAAAACTGTTTTTT
.,TRBV28,TRBD2,TRBJ2-7,CASSSSGRVSYEQYF,TGTGCCAGCAGTAGTAGCGGGAGAGTCTCCTACGAGCAGTACTTC
.,TRBV4-1,TRBD1,TRBJ1-2,CASSQARDREFDYGYTF,TGCGCCAGCAGCCAAGCTCGGGACAGGGAGTTTGACTATGGCTACACCTTC
.,TRBV5-1,.,TRBJ2-1,CASSLAGSFSIQFF,TGCGCCAGCAGCTTGGCCGGTAGCTTCAGTATTCAGTTCTTC
.,TRBV4-3,.,TRBJ1-3,CASSPAGNTIYF,TGCGCCAGCAGCCCCGCTGGAAACACCATATATTTT
.,TRBV10-3,TRBD1,TRBJ2-1,CAISESYTGAINNEQFF,TGTGCCATCAGTGAGTCGTACACAGGGGCGATAAACAATGAGCAGTTCTTC
.,TRBV28,TRBD1,TRBJ1-3,CASSPDRVPSGNTIYF,TGTGCCAGCAGCCCAGACAGGGTACCCTCTGGAAACACCATATATTTT
.,TRBV7-9,.,TRBJ2-7,CASSSNRVYEQYF,TGTGCCAGCAGCTCAAACAGGGTTTACGAGCAGTACTTC
.,TRBV7-9,TRBD2,TRBJ2-3,CASSPGLAASTDTQYF,TGTGCCAGCAGCCCGGGACTAGCGGCTAGCACAGATACGCAGTATTTT
once,TRBV10-3,TRBD1,TRBJ2-1,CAIGTSDRGNNEQFF,TGTGCCATCGGAACATCGGACAGGGGGAACAATGAGCAGTTCTTC
.,TRBV18,TRBD2,TRBJ2-7,CASSPGLSYEQYF,TGTGCCAGCTCACCGGGACTATCTTACGAGCAGTACTTC
.,TRBV5-1,.,TRBJ2-1,CASSLEYTGYNEQFF,TGCGCCAGCAGCTTGGAGTATACAGGTTACAATGAGCAGTTCTTC
.,TRBV9,.,TRBJ1-4,CASSGHREGANEKLFF,TGTGCCAGCAGCGGTCACCGTGAGGGAGCTAATGAAAAACTGTTTTTT
.,TRBV23-1,.,TRBJ2-1,CASTHRGSGELAYNEQFF,TGCGCCAGCACCCATCGGGGTTCTGGGGAGCTAGCTTACAATGAGCAGTTCTTC
.,TRBV18,.,TRBJ1-2,CASSPSRGWDGYTF,TGTGCCAGCTCACCATCGAGGGGGTGGGATGGCTACACCTTC
once,TRBV19,TRBD1,TRBJ1-5,CASIRQGANQPQHF,TGTGCCAGTATTCGACAGGGGGCCAATCAGCCCCAGCATTTT
.,TRBV9,TRBD1,TRBJ1-3,CASSVFSGDRYSGNTIYF,TGTGCCAGCAGCGTATTTAGTGGGGACAGGTACTCTGGAAACACCATATATTTT
.,TRBV9,.,TRBJ1-3,CASSVAGGAGAGNTIYF,TGTGCCAGCAGCGTAGCTGGGGGGGCAGGGGCTGGAAACACCATATATTTT
.,TRBV2,.,TRBJ2-5,CASSDRQGIKETQYF,TGTGCCAGCAGTGATAGGCAGGGGATTAAAGAAACCCAGTACTTC
.,TRBV6-5,TRBD1,TRBJ1-5,CASSYSSGGNQPQHF,TGTGCCAGCAGTTACAGCTCAGGGGGGAATCAGCCCCAGCATTTT